These 26 T cell receptor beta chains were sequenced from one sample in a study of blood T cell repertoires in COVID-19. Some clones are missing from TCRdb's copy, which holds only in-frame ones; the method was immunoSEQ multiplex PCR. The sample has a few hundred thousand clones, about four fifths seen once; the top ten hold around 2%. Material: peripheral blood. The source is a man aged 30 to 39 who had recovered from COVID-19.

The rearrangement joins TRBV25-1 to TRBJ2-3; TRBD1 might be the D (6 bases). The CDR3 sequence is 15 residues long. Germline V gene lookup returns CDR1 MGHDK and CDR2 SYGVNS. V gave up 7 bases and J gave up 0 bases, with 14 bases separating them. In nucleotides, the CDR3 is TGTGCCAGCACACCGAAGACAGGTAGCACAGATACGCAGTATTTT. Protein: CASTPKTGSTDTQYF.

The chain couples TRBV11-2 to TRBJ1-1; TRBD1 might be the D (6 bases). CDR3 length: 15 amino acids. CDR1 is SGHAT and CDR2 is FQNNGV in the germline V gene. Trimming stripped 5 bases from V and 5 bases from J, with 18 bases between. The CDR3 DNA is TGTGCCAGCAGCCCCATTAGGGGGATGGGAACTGAAGCTTTCTTT. It is translated as CASSPIRGMGTEAFF.

The genes are TRBV5-5 and TRBJ2-1; TRBD2 agrees at 11 bases. The trim removed 1 base at V and 2 bases at J, leaving 5 bases unmatched. Germline CDR1 SGHKS, CDR2 YYEKEE (reference sequence). The length of the CDR3 is 17 residues. CDR3 DNA: TGTGCCAGCAGCTTGATAGAGACTAGCGGGACCTACAATGAGCAGTTCTTC. Its protein product is CASSLIETSGTYNEQFF.

This clone was seen just once. The CDR3 DNA sequence: TGTGCCAGCTGGATAGGACTCTCCTATAATTCACCCCTCCACTTT. Amino acid sequence: CASWIGLSYNSPLHF. This chain connects TRBV6-6 to TRBJ1-6; no clear D gene. Germline CDR1 is MNHNY and CDR2 is SVGAGI (reference sequence). Trimming shortened V by 8 bases and J by 0 bases, and 11 bases separated the two germline ends. This CDR3 region has 15 residues.

V usage is TRBV5-1 and J usage is TRBJ1-6; 11 positions agree with TRBD1. The CDR3 runs 15 residues. Germline CDR1 is SGHRS and CDR2 is YFSETQ. V trimming: 7 bases; J trimming: 6 bases; junction bases outside the gene matches: 6. CDR3 sequence reads: CASSGDRGFNSPLHF. DNA of the CDR3: TGCGCCAGCTCGGGGGACAGGGGGTTTAATTCACCCCTCCACTTT.

This chain links TRBV2 with TRBJ2-5; 7 bases fit TRBD2. Per the germline V gene, CDR1 is SNHLY and CDR2 is FYNNEI. Trimming cost V 4 bases and J 2 bases; bases outside gene matches: 10. This CDR3 is 16 amino acids long. The CDR3 reads CASSVKGLVEQETQYF. For the CDR3, the DNA is TGTGCCAGCAGTGTGAAAGGACTAGTAGAACAAGAGACCCAGTACTTC.

The chain has TRBV7-9 and TRBJ2-7; TRBD2 is a possible D gene (6 bases). The CDR3 spans 15 residues. Trimming stripped 3 bases from V and 0 bases from J, with 12 bases between. Germline-derived CDR1 and CDR2 are SEHNR and FQNEAQ (reference sequence). Written as DNA, the CDR3 is TGTGCCAGCAGCTTGCGGGGCGCCAGCTCCTACGAGCAGTACTTC. Residues: CASSLRGASSYEQYF. Full variable domain (missing parts from reference TRBV7-9 and TRBJ2-7): DTGVSQNPRHKITKRGQNVTFRCDPISEHNRLYWYRQTLGQGPEFLTYFQNEAQLEKSRLLSDRFSAERPKGSFSTLEIQRTEQGDSAMYLCASSLRGASSYEQYFGPGTRLTVT.

This chain connects TRBV7-9 to TRBJ1-1, with 8 bases aligning to TRBD1. The germline gives CDR1 SEHNR, CDR2 FQNEAQ (reference sequence). The ends lost 2 bases at V and 10 bases at J; junction bases unmatched: 6. This CDR3 is built from 13 residues. The CDR3, as DNA: TGTGCCAGCAGCTTATCAGGACAGGGCCCAGCTTTCTTT. Translating gives CASSLSGQGPAFF.

The chain joins TRBV5-1 to TRBJ1-1; weak D call: TRBD1 (5 bases). With 0 bases removed from V and 0 bases from J, the gap between germline ends came to 15 bases. The CDR3 loop spans 17 amino acids. The germline gives CDR1 SGHRS, CDR2 YFSETQ. The CDR3 coding sequence is TGCGCCAGCAGCTTGGACAGGCGCTTTCTTATGAACACTGAAGCTTTCTTT. It is translated as CASSLDRRFLMNTEAFF. The full variable domain, with the rest looked up from reference TRBV5-1 and TRBJ1-1, is KAGVTQTPRYLIKTRGQQVTLSCSPISGHRSVSWYQQTPGQGLQFLFEYFSETQRNKGNFPGRFSGRQFSNSRSEMNVSTLELGDSALYLCASSLDRRFLMNTEAFFGQGTRLTVV.

The J gene is TRBJ2-1, the V gene TRBV6-4, with a possible D match to TRBD1 (6 bases). CDR3 length: 14 residues. CDR1 is MRHNA, CDR2 SNTAGT, per germline. Trimming removed 2 bases from V and 6 bases from J, with 11 bases in between. Here the CDR3 DNA reads TGTGCCAGCAGTGACGAGGTAGGGGGCAATGAGCAGTTCTTC. Translation gives CASSDEVGGNEQFF.

This chain connects TRBV6-5 to TRBJ1-1, with TRBD1 matching 8 bases. The CDR3 is 15 residues long. The germline CDR1 and CDR2 sequences are MNHEY and SVGAGI. The V and J ends lost 6 bases and 1 base, in that order; junction bases with no gene match: 7. CDR3 nucleotides: TGTGCCAGCAGATCCGGACAGGGAGGGAACACTGAAGCTTTCTTT. It codes for CASRSGQGGNTEAFF.

The V call is TRBV7-9, the J call TRBJ1-1; TRBD1 is a possible D gene (5 bases). Germline CDR1 reads SEHNR; CDR2 reads FQNEAQ (reference sequence). The V end was cut by 2 bases, the J end by 1 base, with 11 bases between. CDR3 size: 15 residues. This chain's CDR3 is CASSLWKTANTEAFF. CDR3 in DNA: TGTGCCAGCAGCTTATGGAAGACAGCGAACACTGAAGCTTTCTTT.

This clone was detected ten times or more. The chain is built from TRBV5-5 and TRBJ1-5, with D uncertain. CDR3 length: 14 residues. V shed 0 bases and J shed 1 base, with 5 bases lying between them. Germline V gene lookup returns CDR1 SGHKS and CDR2 YYEKEE (reference sequence). CDR3 DNA: TGTGCCAGCAGCTTGGGGCAGAGCAATCAGCCCCAGCATTTT. Its translation is CASSLGQSNQPQHF.

The gene calls are TRBV7-9 and TRBJ2-5, with D unresolved. Germline CDR1 SEHNR, CDR2 FQNEAQ (reference sequence). The CDR3 has 15 amino acids. The V and J ends lost 2 bases and 3 bases respectively, with 13 bases between them. The chain's CDR3 is CASSLPPAQKETQYF. The CDR3 DNA reads TGTGCCAGCAGCTTACCCCCCGCACAGAAAGAGACCCAGTACTTC.

About this clone: Other DNA variants within this sample encode the same CDR3. This chain joins TRBV5-1 and TRBJ2-5; D possibly corresponds to TRBD2 (5 bases). Germline V lookup: CDR1 SGHRS, CDR2 YFSETQ. Trimming left V 4 bases short and J 2 bases short, with 9 bases between. The CDR3 sequence is 13 residues long. This CDR3 reads CASSRDSQETQYF. Written as DNA, the CDR3 is TGCGCCAGCAGCCGGGATTCGCAAGAGACCCAGTACTTC.

The V call is TRBV9, the J call TRBJ1-2, with 10 bases fitting TRBD1. The CDR3 totals 13 residues. V shed 5 bases and J 6 bases; nucleotides not matched to a gene: 4. CDR1 and CDR2 from the germline V gene are SGDLS and YYNGEE. CDR3 DNA sequence: TGTGCCAGCAGGACCGGGACAGGGGATGGCTACACCTTC. Amino acid sequence: CASRTGTGDGYTF.

The DNA for the CDR3 is TGTGCCAGCAGTGGCGGTTCCGCAGCCGGGGTCGGACAGGGTTACTACGAGCAGTACTTC. Amino acid sequence: CASSGGSAAGVGQGYYEQYF. The rearrangement joins TRBV28 to TRBJ2-7; 8 bases fit TRBD1. CDR3 length equals 20 residues. The germline CDR1 and CDR2 sequences are MDHEN and SYDVKM. J was trimmed by 3 bases and V by 5 bases; bases with no gene match: 24.

The V and J genes are TRBV5-6 and TRBJ2-1; D perhaps matches TRBD1 (5 bases). This CDR3 is built from 16 residues. Trimming cost V 3 bases and J 1 base, with 14 bases left between them. Germline V lookup: CDR1 SGHDT, CDR2 YYEEEE. The CDR3 DNA is TGTGCCAGCAGCTCAGGACACCCGATTTCCTACAATGAGCAGTTCTTC. Protein: CASSSGHPISYNEQFF.

The chain joins TRBV6-5 to TRBJ1-6; D is uncertain. Germline values: CDR1 MNHEY, CDR2 SVGAGI. Trimming removed 6 bases at V and 6 bases at J, with 12 bases between. This CDR3 has 14 amino acids. Here the CDR3 DNA reads TGTGCCAGCAGACCCGAGACATTTAATTCACCCCTCCACTTT. It encodes CASRPETFNSPLHF.

V gene TRBV11-3 combines with J gene TRBJ1-4; D is possibly TRBD1 (6 bases). In germline, CDR1 is SGHNT, CDR2 YENEEA. The CDR3 totals 14 residues. Trimming removed 2 bases at V and 4 bases at J, with 8 bases between. The CDR3 loop is CASSLRTVNEKLFF. The DNA for the CDR3 is TGTGCCAGCAGCTTACGGACAGTTAATGAAAAACTGTTTTTT.

This chain uses TRBV12-3 or TRBV12-4 with TRBJ1-2; D is perhaps TRBD1 (6 bases). The V end lost 1 base, the J end lost 8 bases, and 11 bases lay between the germline ends. The CDR3 covers 13 residues. CDR3 sequence reads: CASSLGGQSGYTF. The CDR3 bases are TGTGCCAGCAGTTTAGGGGGGCAGAGCGGCTACACCTTC.

V gene TRBV7-6 combines with J gene TRBJ2-3; no reliable D call. Germline-derived CDR1 and CDR2 are SGHVS and FNYEAQ. The ends were cut back, 3 bases at V and 1 base at J, with 11 bases in the middle. CDR3 length equals 15 residues. Here the CDR3 DNA reads TGTGCCAGCAGCTTTTGGCCAATGGGCACAGATACGCAGTATTTT. Translated: CASSFWPMGTDTQYF. The full variable domain, with the rest looked up from reference TRBV7-6 and TRBJ2-3, is GAGVSQSPRYKVTKRGQDVALRCDPISGHVSLYWYRQALGQGPEFLTYFNYEAQQDKSGLPNDRFSAERPEGSISTLTIQRTEQRDSAMYRCASSFWPMGTDTQYFGPGTRLTVL.

This sequence joins TRBV5-5 and TRBJ2-7, with a possible D match to TRBD2 (6 bases). This CDR3 is built from 14 residues. With 4 bases removed from V and 3 bases from J, the gap between germline ends came to 14 bases. Germline values: CDR1 SGHKS, CDR2 YYEKEE (reference sequence). CDR3 nucleotide sequence: TGTGCCAGCAGCCGCCCCGGGGGAGGCTACGAGCAGTACTTC. As protein: CASSRPGGGYEQYF.

The V gene is TRBV24-1, the J gene TRBJ2-2, with D perhaps TRBD1 (5 bases). CDR1 and CDR2 (germline): KGHDR, SFDVKD. Between the trimmed V and J ends, which lost 5 bases and 3 bases, there was a span of 9 bases. CDR3 length: 14 amino acids. CDR3 amino acids: CATSAQGYTGELFF. The CDR3 DNA reads TGTGCCACCAGTGCGCAGGGCTACACCGGGGAGCTGTTTTTT.

In nucleotides, the CDR3 is TGTGCCAGCAGCCTGTTTTTAGAGGAGTTCTACAATGAGCAGTTCTTC. Encoded protein: CASSLFLEEFYNEQFF. The chain is built from TRBV5-6 and TRBJ2-1; D gene ambiguous. The V gene's germline CDR1 is SGHDT and CDR2 YYEEEE. This CDR3 contains 16 residues. Trimming cost V 4 bases and J 3 bases, with 17 bases left between them. Full variable domain (rest looked up from reference TRBV5-6 and TRBJ2-1): DAGVTQSPTHLIKTRGQQVTLRCSPKSGHDTVSWYQQALGQGPQFIFQYYEEEERQRGNFPDRFSGHQFPNYSSELNVNALLLGDSALYLCASSLFLEEFYNEQFFGPGTRLTVL.

V is TRBV10-2 and J is TRBJ2-7, with D maybe TRBD1 (5 bases). V was cut by 3 bases and J by 0 bases, with 9 bases left in between. Germline V gene sequence: CDR1 WSHSY, CDR2 SAAADI. The CDR3 totals 14 residues. The CDR3 bases are TGCGCCAGCAGTGAACAGGCCCCCTCCTACGAGCAGTACGTC. Its protein product is CASSEQAPSYEQYV.